This TCR beta chain stems from a study of blood T cell repertoires in COVID-19. Across the whole study: The cDNA or gDNA used as material had been derived from T cells, B-cell-depleted T cells, or PBMCs.

Original processing methods: How many nucleated cells were present was estimated from reference gene primer amplification. TCRdb keeps only in-frame clones here, not all; method: immunoSEQ multiplex PCR. Clone size and the V and J calls come from that table; the DNA yielded D and trimming. The table has about 160,000 clones, around 80% seen once. In assigning cohorts, the study relied on participant-reported clinical history. Cohort 3 donors counted as recovered after two negative PCRs, clearance, or resolved symptoms. The CDR3 contains 14 residues. V was trimmed by 3 bases and J by 6 bases, leaving 12 bases between them. From germline, CDR1 is MDHEN and CDR2 SYDVKM.

Sequenced material: PBMCs or T cells enriched from blood (not recorded which). This chain joins TRBV28 and TRBJ2-4; D is perhaps TRBD2 (5 bases). This TCR came from a man in his forties who had recovered from COVID-19. In DNA, the CDR3 is TGTGCCAGCAGTTTCCCGGGGAGTGGAAACATTCAGTACTTC. It specifies CASSFPGSGNIQYF.